The 2 T cell receptor beta chains below were found in one sample sequenced in a study of technical replicates of blood from a handful of donors. Data came from immunoSEQ multiplex PCR; TCRdb stores just in-frame clones and leaves some out. The sample carries 65,000 to 85,000 clones, roughly 91% recorded once. Sequencing used T cells isolated from PBMCs. These receptors all stem from a human donor in good health.

The rearrangement links TRBV7-3 to TRBJ2-3; 8 positions agree with TRBD2. The trim removed 1 base at V and 4 bases at J, leaving 4 bases unmatched. The CDR3 has 15 amino acids. Germline values: CDR1 SGHTA, CDR2 FQGTGA. The DNA for the CDR3 is TGTGCCAGCAGCTTAATTGGTAGCGGGGCAGATACGCAGTATTTT. It encodes CASSLIGSGADTQYF. Looking up the rest from reference TRBV7-3 and TRBJ2-3 gives the full variable domain: GAGVSQTPSNKVTEKGKYVELRCDPISGHTALYWYRQSLGQGPEFLIYFQGTGAADDSGLPNDRFFAVRPEGSVSTLKIQRTERGDSAVYLCASSLIGSGADTQYFGPGTRLTVL.

The rearrangement links TRBV19 to TRBJ2-7; 8 bases are shared with TRBD1. This CDR3 spans 16 amino acids. V lost 3 bases, J lost 3 bases, and 10 bases stayed unmatched. Germline-derived CDR1 and CDR2 are LNHDA and SQIVND (reference sequence). CDR3 coding DNA: TGTGCCAGTAGTATCTCCGAGACAGGGGAGATCTACGAGCAGTACTTC. Its protein is CASSISETGEIYEQYF.